Shown below are 20 T cell receptor beta chains from a single sample sequenced in a study of T cells after yellow fever vaccination. TCRdb re-derived calls from the 5' RACE reads in MiXCR, one entry per CDR3 protein. The sample yields around 160,000 distinct CDR3 sequences, around 7% seen once. The material was CD4+ T cells sorted from PBMCs, obtained 5 days after the first yellow fever vaccination. Receptors were obtained from a young man who received the YFV17D yellow fever vaccine.

The V gene is TRBV6-4, the J gene TRBJ1-3, with no clear D. V was shortened by 5 bases and J by 2 bases, with 7 bases between the two germline ends. The CDR3 sequence is 13 residues long. The germline V gene has CDR1 MRHNA and CDR2 SNTAGT. For the CDR3, the DNA is TGTGCCAGCAGTACTGGCCCTGGAAACACCATATATTTT. This encodes CASSTGPGNTIYF.

This clonotype was observed a few times. The V gene is TRBV4-2, the J gene TRBJ2-3, with no clear D. Per the germline V gene, CDR1 is LGHNA and CDR2 is YNFKEQ. The CDR3 runs 14 residues. V was cut by 3 bases and J by 2 bases, with 9 bases left in between. In DNA, the CDR3 is TGTGCCAGCAGCCATGGGCAGCTCACAGATACGCAGTATTTT. Translated, it gives CASSHGQLTDTQYF.

The J gene is TRBJ1-2, the V gene TRBV12-3 or TRBV12-4; D gene ambiguous. Trimming removed 5 bases at V and 5 bases at J, with 15 bases between. The CDR3 extends over 14 amino acids. CDR3 nucleotides: TGTGCCAGCAGTATGGGCTATGTCCTGTATGGCTACACCTTC. Protein: CASSMGYVLYGYTF.

This clonotype was counted at least ten times. V gene TRBV5-1 combines with J gene TRBJ1-1; D unclear. Trimming pared 2 bases from V and 3 bases from J, leaving 8 bases between. Germline-derived CDR1 and CDR2 are SGHRS and YFSETQ. The CDR3 extends over 13 amino acids. In DNA form, the CDR3 reads TGCGCCAGCAGCTTCGGTGGATACACTGAAGCTTTCTTT. As protein: CASSFGGYTEAFF.

This clonotype was recorded a few times. The chain couples TRBV4-2 to TRBJ1-4; possible D gene TRBD1, 6 bases. Trimming shortened V by 6 bases and J by 1 base, and 24 bases separated the two germline ends. The CDR3 totals 19 residues. Germline lookup yields CDR1 LGHNA and CDR2 YNFKEQ. The CDR3 is CASRIVTGGAGGTNEKLFF. Here the CDR3 DNA reads TGTGCCAGCAGAATTGTAACGGGGGGCGCCGGTGGAACTAATGAAAAACTGTTTTTT.

This clonotype appeared a few times. V and J are TRBV6-1 and TRBJ2-3; 10 bases are a match to TRBD1. V lost 6 bases and J lost 2; bases outside the gene matches: 8. Germline V CDR1 and CDR2: MNHNS, SASEGT. This CDR3 has 16 amino acids. CDR3 coding DNA: TGTGCCAGCAGGGCTAGACAGGGGGCCTTCACAGATACGCAGTATTTT. This sequence encodes CASRARQGAFTDTQYF.

The rearrangement joins TRBV25-1 to TRBJ2-2; unclear D gene. V was cut by 5 bases and J by 0 bases, with 13 bases left in between. The CDR3 has 16 amino acids. Per germline, CDR1 MGHDK and CDR2 SYGVNS. CDR3 residues: CASSRDLTANTGELFF. The CDR3, as DNA: TGTGCCAGCAGTCGTGATTTAACCGCGAACACCGGGGAGCTGTTTTTT.

This clonotype was seen many times. The V and J genes are TRBV7-2 and TRBJ1-6; tentatively, D is TRBD1 (6 bases). V was shortened by 1 base and J by 8 bases, with 15 bases between the two germline ends. CDR3 length: 16 amino acids. CDR1 is SGHTA and CDR2 is FQGNSA in the germline V gene. The CDR3 coding sequence is TGTGCCAGCAGCTTAGTTCCAGGGGTCTTGTATTCACCCCTCCACTTT. Translating gives CASSLVPGVLYSPLHF.

This rearrangement joins TRBV4-2 to TRBJ2-2; 9 bases align to TRBD2. The CDR3 contains 20 residues. After removal of 5 bases from V and 2 bases from J, the junction contained 18 bases not matched to a gene. The germline CDR1 and CDR2 sequences are LGHNA and YNFKEQ. The CDR3 coding sequence is TGTGCCAGCAGCGCGGTGCAACCGGGACTAGCCAGGGTAAACACCGGGGAGCTGTTTTTT. Translation: CASSAVQPGLARVNTGELFF.

This clonotype has ten or more counts. The chain recombines TRBV12-3 or TRBV12-4 with TRBJ2-5, with D uncertain. The germline V and J ends were trimmed by 6 bases and 7 bases, with 15 bases remaining between them. The CDR3 runs 13 residues. The CDR3 coding sequence is TGTGCCAGCAGCTCCCTCGGTGTGGGGACCCAGTACTTC. Protein: CASSSLGVGTQYF.

This clonotype was detected many times. This chain links TRBV7-2 with TRBJ2-2; D may be TRBD1 (5 bases). V was cut by 1 base and J by 2 bases, with 14 bases left in between. Germline CDR1 reads SGHTA; CDR2 reads FQGNSA. CDR3 size: 17 residues. The CDR3 DNA sequence: TGTGCCAGCAGCTTAGTTTTCAGGGAAAGAAACACCGGGGAGCTGTTTTTT. It translates to CASSLVFRERNTGELFF.

This clonotype was counted many times. V usage is TRBV2 and J usage is TRBJ2-2, with 8 bases matching TRBD1. The germline V gene has CDR1 SNHLY and CDR2 FYNNEI. CDR3 length: 15 amino acids. The junction had 3 bases not matched to a gene; V was cut back by 4 bases and J by 2 bases. The CDR3: CASSGQGLNTGELFF. The DNA of the CDR3 is TGTGCCAGCAGTGGACAGGGGCTCAACACCGGGGAGCTGTTTTTT.

The table lists this clonotype with a few counts. V gene TRBV30 combines with J gene TRBJ2-4, with no clear D. V lost 2 bases and J lost 12, with 17 bases in between. From germline, CDR1 is GTSNPN and CDR2 SVGIG (reference sequence). CDR3 length: 13 residues. DNA of the CDR3: TGTGCCTGGAGTACTCACCACCCCGGGCCTCAGTACTTC. Its protein is CAWSTHHPGPQYF.

This clonotype was counted ten times or more. The chain combines TRBV28 with TRBJ1-5, with D unresolved. The CDR3 runs to 12 residues. Trimming left V 10 bases short and J 9 bases short, with 16 bases between. Germline loops: CDR1 MDHEN, CDR2 SYDVKM. Written as DNA, the CDR3 is TGTGCCATCAAGGACGGGCCTAGGCCCCAGCATTTT. Translated: CAIKDGPRPQHF.

This clonotype was picked up many times. This rearrangement joins TRBV29-1 to TRBJ2-7; D might be TRBD1 or TRBD2, each matching 7 bases. CDR3 length: 13 residues. V lost 7 bases and J lost 3, with 16 bases in between. From germline, CDR1 is SQVTM and CDR2 ANQGSEA. The CDR3 DNA is TGCAGCGCCGCGCAGGGGGGGAACTACGAGCAGTACTTC. Its translation: CSAAQGGNYEQYF.

This clonotype appeared many times. The chain is built from TRBV12-3 or TRBV12-4 and TRBJ1-2; weak D call: TRBD1 (6 bases). The CDR3 spans 12 residues. The V end was cut by 5 bases, the J end by 6 bases, with 10 bases between. CDR3: CASSPGANGYTF. DNA of the CDR3: TGTGCCAGCAGTCCAGGGGCGAATGGCTACACCTTC.

This clonotype has a count of ten or more. This rearrangement joins TRBV11-2 to TRBJ2-2, with a weak D call TRBD1 (6 bases). V shed 5 bases and J shed 3 bases, with 10 bases lying between them. The length of the CDR3 is 14 residues. Germline V gene lookup returns CDR1 SGHAT and CDR2 FQNNGV. The CDR3 sequence: CASSLRGHTGELFF. The DNA for the CDR3 is TGTGCCAGCAGCCTCAGGGGTCACACCGGGGAGCTGTTTTTT.

This clonotype was observed at least ten times. The chain combines TRBV7-8 with TRBJ2-1; 11 bases map to TRBD2. The V gene's germline CDR1 is SGHVS and CDR2 FQNEAQ. The CDR3 extends over 16 amino acids. V trimming: 2 bases; J trimming: 8 bases; junction bases outside the gene matches: 8. The CDR3 spells CASSLRASGGKDEQFF. Written as DNA, the CDR3 is TGTGCCAGCAGCTTAAGGGCTAGCGGGGGGAAGGATGAGCAGTTCTTC.

This clonotype was seen more than once but under ten times. The DNA for the CDR3 is TGTGCCAGCAGTCCCACCGGGACAGGGGGCTATGGCTACACCTTC. Its translation: CASSPTGTGGYGYTF. The V and J genes are TRBV12-3 or TRBV12-4 and TRBJ1-2; 11 bases fit TRBD1. V lost 5 bases and J lost 4; bases outside the gene matches: 6. The CDR3 is 15 amino acids.

This clonotype was seen ten or more times. The chain couples TRBV5-1 to TRBJ2-3; possibly TRBD1 or TRBD2 for D (5 bases each). V was cut by 0 bases and J by 3 bases, with 11 bases left in between. The CDR3 sequence is 15 residues long. Looked up from germline, CDR1 is SGHRS and CDR2 is YFSETQ. The chain's CDR3 is CASSLGGAPTDTQYF. In DNA form, the CDR3 reads TGCGCCAGCAGCTTGGGAGGGGCCCCAACAGATACGCAGTATTTT.